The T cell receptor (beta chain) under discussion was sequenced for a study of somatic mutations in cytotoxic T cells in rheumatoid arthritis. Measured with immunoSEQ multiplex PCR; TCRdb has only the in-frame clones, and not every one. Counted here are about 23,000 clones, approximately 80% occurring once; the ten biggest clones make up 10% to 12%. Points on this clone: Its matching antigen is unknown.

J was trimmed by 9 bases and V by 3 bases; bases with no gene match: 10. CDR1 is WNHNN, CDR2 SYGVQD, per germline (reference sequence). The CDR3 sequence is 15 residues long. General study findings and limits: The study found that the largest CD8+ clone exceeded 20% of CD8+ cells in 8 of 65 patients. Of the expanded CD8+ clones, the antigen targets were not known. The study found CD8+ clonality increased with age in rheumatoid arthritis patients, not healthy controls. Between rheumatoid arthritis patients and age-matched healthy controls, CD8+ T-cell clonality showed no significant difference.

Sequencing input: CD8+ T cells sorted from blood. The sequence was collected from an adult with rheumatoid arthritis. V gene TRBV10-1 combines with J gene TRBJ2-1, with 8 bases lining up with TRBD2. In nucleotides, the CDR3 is TGCGCCAGCAGTGACCAAGGACTAGCAAGGACTGAGCAGTTCTTC. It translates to CASSDQGLARTEQFF.